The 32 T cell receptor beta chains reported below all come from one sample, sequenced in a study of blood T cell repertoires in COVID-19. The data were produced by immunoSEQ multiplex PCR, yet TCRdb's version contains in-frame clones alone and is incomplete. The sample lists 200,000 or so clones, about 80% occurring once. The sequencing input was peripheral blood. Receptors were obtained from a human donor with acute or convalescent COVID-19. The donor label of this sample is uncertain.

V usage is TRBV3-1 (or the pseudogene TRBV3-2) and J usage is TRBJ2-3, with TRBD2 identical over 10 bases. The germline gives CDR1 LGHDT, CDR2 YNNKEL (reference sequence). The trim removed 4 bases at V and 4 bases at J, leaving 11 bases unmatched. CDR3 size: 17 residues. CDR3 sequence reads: CASSLGITSGTADTQYF. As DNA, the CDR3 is TGTGCCAGCAGCCTAGGTATCACTAGCGGGACCGCAGATACGCAGTATTTT.

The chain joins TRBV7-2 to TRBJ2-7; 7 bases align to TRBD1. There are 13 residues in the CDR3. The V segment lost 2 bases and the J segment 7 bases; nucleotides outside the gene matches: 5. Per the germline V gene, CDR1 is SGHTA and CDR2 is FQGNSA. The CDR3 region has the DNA TGTGCCAGCAGCTTAACAGGGGCGTGGGAGCAGTACTTC. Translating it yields CASSLTGAWEQYF.

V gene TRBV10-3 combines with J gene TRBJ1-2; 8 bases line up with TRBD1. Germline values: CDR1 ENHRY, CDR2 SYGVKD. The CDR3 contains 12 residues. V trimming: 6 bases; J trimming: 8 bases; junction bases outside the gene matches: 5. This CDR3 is CAIRPGGGGYTF. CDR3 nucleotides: TGTGCCATCAGACCAGGGGGCGGGGGCTACACCTTC.

This CDR3 reads CASSQEGVGSPLHF. The DNA of the CDR3 is TGTGCCAGCAGTCAGGAAGGGGTCGGTTCACCCCTCCACTTT. The chain recombines TRBV6-5 with TRBJ1-6; the D gene is possibly TRBD1 (5 bases). The V and J ends lost 5 bases and 9 bases respectively, with 14 bases between them. Germline CDR1 and CDR2: MNHEY and SVGAGI. This CDR3 is built from 14 residues.

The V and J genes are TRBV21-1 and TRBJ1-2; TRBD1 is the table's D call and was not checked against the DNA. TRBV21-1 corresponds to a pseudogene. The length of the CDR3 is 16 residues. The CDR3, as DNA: TGTGCCAGCAGCAAAGCAGGGGCAGGGGCAAGCTATGGCTACACCTTC. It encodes CASSKAGAGASYGYTF.

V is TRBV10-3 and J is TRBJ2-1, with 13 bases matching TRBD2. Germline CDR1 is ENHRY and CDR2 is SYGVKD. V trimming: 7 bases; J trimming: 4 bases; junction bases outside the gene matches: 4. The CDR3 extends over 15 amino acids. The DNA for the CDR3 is TGTGCCATCATGGGGACTAGCGGGGCTTACAATGAGCAGTTCTTC. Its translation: CAIMGTSGAYNEQFF.

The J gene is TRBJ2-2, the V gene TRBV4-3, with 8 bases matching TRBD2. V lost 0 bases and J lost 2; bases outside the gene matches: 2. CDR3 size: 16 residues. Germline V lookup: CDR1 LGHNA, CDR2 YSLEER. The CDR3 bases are TGCGCCAGCAGCCAAGAACTAGCGGTTAACACCGGGGAGCTGTTTTTT. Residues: CASSQELAVNTGELFF.

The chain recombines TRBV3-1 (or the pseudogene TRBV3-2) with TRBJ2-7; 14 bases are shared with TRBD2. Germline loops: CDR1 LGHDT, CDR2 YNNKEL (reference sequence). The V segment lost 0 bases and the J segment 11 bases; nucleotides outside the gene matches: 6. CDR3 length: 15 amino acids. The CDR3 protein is CASSQDTGLAGEKYF. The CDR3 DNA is TGTGCCAGCAGCCAAGACACGGGACTAGCGGGAGAAAAGTACTTC.

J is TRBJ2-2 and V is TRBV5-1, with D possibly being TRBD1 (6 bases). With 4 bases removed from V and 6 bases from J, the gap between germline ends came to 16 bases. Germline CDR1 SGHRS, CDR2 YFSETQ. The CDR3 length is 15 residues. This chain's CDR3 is CASSPGAGQSGELFF. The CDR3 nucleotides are TGCGCCAGCAGCCCTGGGGCAGGACAGTCCGGGGAGCTGTTTTTT.

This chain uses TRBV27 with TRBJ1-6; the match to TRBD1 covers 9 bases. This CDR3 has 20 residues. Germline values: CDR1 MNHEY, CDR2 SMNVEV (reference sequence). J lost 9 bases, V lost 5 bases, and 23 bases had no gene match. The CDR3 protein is CASSIAMGQGVYDGGSPLHF. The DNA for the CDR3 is TGTGCCAGCAGTATTGCCATGGGACAGGGAGTATACGACGGTGGTTCACCCCTCCACTTT.

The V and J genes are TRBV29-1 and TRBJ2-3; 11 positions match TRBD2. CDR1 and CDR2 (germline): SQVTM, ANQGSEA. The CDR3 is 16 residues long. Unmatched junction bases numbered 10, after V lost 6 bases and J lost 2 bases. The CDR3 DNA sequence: TGCAGCGTAGCCGGGACTAGCGGCCTCTACACAGATACGCAGTATTTT. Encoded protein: CSVAGTSGLYTDTQYF.

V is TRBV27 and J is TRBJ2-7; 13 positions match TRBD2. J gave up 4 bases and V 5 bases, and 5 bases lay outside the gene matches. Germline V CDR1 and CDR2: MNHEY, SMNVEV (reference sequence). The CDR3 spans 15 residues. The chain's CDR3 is CASSPTSGRRYEQYF. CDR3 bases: TGTGCCAGCAGTCCGACTAGCGGGAGGAGGTACGAGCAGTACTTC.

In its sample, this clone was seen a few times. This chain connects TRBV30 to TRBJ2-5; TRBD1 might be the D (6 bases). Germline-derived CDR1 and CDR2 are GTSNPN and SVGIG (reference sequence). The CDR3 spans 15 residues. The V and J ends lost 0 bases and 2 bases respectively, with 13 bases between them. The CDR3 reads CAWSVGGFDQETQYF. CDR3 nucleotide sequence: TGTGCCTGGAGTGTAGGGGGATTTGATCAAGAGACCCAGTACTTC.

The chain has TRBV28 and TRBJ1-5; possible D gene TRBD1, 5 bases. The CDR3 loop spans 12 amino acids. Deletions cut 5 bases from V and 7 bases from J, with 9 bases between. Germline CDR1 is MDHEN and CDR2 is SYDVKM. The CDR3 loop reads CASSRGRQPQHF. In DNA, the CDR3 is TGTGCCAGCAGTAGGGGTAGGCAGCCCCAGCATTTT.

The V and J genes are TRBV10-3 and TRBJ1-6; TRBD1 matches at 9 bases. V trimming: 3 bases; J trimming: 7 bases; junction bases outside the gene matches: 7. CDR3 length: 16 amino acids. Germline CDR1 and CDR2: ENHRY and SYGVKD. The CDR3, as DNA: TGTGCCATCAGTGATGTTGGGGACAGGGAGAATTCACCCCTCCACTTT. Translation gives CAISDVGDRENSPLHF.

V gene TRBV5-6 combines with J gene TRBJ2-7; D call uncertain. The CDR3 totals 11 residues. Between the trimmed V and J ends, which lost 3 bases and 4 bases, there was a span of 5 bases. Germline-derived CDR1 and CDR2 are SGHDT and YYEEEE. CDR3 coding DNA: TGTGCCAGCAGCTCAGAATACGAGCAGTACTTC. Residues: CASSSEYEQYF.

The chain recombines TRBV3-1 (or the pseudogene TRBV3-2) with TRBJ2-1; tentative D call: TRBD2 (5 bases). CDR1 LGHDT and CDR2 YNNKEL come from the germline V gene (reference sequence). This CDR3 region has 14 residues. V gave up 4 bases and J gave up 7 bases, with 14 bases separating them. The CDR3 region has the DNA TGTGCCAGCAGCCCCTGGGCTAGCCCTAATGAGCAGTTCTTC. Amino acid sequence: CASSPWASPNEQFF.

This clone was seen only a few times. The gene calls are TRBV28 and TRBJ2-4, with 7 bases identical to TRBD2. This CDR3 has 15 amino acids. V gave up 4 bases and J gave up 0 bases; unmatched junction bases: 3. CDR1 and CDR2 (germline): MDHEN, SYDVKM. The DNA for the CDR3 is TGTGCCAGCAGTTCGGGGGGTCTAGCCAAAAACATTCAGTACTTC. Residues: CASSSGGLAKNIQYF.

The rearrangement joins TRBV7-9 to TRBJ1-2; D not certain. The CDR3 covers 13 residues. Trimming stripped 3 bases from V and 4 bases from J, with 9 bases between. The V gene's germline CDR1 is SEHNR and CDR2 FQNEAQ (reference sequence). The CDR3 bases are TGTGCCAGCAGCTTTGGCTCTAGCTATGGCTACACCTTC. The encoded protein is CASSFGSSYGYTF.

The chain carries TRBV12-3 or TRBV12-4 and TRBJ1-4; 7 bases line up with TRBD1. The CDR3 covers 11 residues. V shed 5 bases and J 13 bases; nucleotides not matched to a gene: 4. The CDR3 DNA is TGTGCCAGCAGTATTGGACAGGCACTGTTTTTT. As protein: CASSIGQALFF.

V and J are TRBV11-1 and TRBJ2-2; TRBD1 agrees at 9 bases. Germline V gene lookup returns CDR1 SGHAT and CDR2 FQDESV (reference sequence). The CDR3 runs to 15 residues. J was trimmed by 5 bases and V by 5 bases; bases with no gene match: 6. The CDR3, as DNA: TGTGCCAGCAGCCCCCGGGACAGGGAGACCGGGGAGCTGTTTTTT. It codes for CASSPRDRETGELFF.

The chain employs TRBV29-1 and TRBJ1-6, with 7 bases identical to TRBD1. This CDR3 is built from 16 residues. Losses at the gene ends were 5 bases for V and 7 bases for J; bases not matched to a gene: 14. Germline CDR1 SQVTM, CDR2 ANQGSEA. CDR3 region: CSVMGTDLLSNSPLHF. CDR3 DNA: TGCAGCGTTATGGGGACAGATCTCCTTTCCAATTCACCCCTCCACTTT.

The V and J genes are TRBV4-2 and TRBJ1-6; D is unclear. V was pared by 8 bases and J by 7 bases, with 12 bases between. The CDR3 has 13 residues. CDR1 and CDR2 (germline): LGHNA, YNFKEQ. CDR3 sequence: CASDQTGNSPLHF. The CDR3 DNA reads TGTGCCAGCGACCAAACCGGGAATTCACCCCTCCACTTT.

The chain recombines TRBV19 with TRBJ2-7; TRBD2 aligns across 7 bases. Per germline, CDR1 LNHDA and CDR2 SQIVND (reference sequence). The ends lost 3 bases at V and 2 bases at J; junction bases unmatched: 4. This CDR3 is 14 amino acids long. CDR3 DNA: TGTGCCAGTAGTATCCAGCGGGGACCCTACGAGCAGTACTTC. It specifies CASSIQRGPYEQYF.

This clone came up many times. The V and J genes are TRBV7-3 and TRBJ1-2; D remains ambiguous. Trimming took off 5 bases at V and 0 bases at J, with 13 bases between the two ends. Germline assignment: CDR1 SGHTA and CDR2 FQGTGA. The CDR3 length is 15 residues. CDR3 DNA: TGTGCCAGCAGCCTCGAGTTCCTAGCTAACTATGGCTACACCTTC. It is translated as CASSLEFLANYGYTF.

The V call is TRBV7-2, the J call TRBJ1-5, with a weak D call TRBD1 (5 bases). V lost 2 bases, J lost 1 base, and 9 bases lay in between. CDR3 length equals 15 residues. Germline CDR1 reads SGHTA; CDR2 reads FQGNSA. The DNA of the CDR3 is TGTGCCAGCAGCTTACCAGGGTTAAGCAATCAGCCCCAGCATTTT. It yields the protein CASSLPGLSNQPQHF.

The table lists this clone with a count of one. The CDR3 sequence is CASGGRRIDTQYF. The CDR3 bases are TGTGCCAGCGGGGGCAGGAGAATAGATACGCAGTATTTT. The J gene is TRBJ2-3, the V gene TRBV27; D is possibly TRBD1 (6 bases). V shed 8 bases and J shed 5 bases, with 14 bases lying between them. The V gene's germline CDR1 is MNHEY and CDR2 SMNVEV (reference sequence). This CDR3 region has 13 residues.

In DNA, the CDR3 is TGTGCCACCAGGACATCCGGCACCTACGAGCAGTACTTC. Its translation: CATRTSGTYEQYF. The chain has TRBV12-3 or TRBV12-4 and TRBJ2-7; D is perhaps TRBD1 (5 bases). V lost 10 bases and J lost 2, with 15 bases in between. CDR3 length: 13 amino acids.

CDR3 nucleotide sequence: TGCGCCAGCAGCCAAGAAGGGGTGGCCACTGAAGCTTTCTTT. Its translation: CASSQEGVATEAFF. The V gene is TRBV4-3, the J gene TRBJ1-1, with D possibly being TRBD1 (5 bases). Trimming took off 0 bases at V and 4 bases at J, with 9 bases between the two ends. Germline V gene data show CDR1 as LGHNA and CDR2 as YSLEER. The CDR3 loop spans 14 amino acids.

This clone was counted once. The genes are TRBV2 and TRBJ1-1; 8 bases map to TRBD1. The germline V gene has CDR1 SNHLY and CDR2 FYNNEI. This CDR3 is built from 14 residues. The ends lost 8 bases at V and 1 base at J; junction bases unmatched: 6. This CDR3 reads CASGGTGGNTEAFF. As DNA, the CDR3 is TGTGCCAGCGGCGGGACAGGCGGGAACACTGAAGCTTTCTTT.

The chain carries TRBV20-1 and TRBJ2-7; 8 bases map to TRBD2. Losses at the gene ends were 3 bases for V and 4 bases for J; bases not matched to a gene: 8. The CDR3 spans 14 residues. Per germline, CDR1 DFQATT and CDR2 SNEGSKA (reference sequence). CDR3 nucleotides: TGCAGTGCTAGTCGGCCAGCGGGAGAATACGAGCAGTACTTC. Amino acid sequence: CSASRPAGEYEQYF.

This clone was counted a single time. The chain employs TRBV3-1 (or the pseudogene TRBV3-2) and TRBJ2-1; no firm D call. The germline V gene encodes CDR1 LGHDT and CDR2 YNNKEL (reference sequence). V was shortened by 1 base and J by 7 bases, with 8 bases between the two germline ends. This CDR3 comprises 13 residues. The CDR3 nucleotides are TGTGCCAGCAGCCAAGTCGACGGGAATGAGCAGTTCTTC. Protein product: CASSQVDGNEQFF.